The 27 T cell receptor beta chains below all came from one sample that was sequenced in a study of Ad26.COV2.S vaccination and SARS-CoV-2 variants listed by TCRdb under 2021. The treatment or condition label, as the study defines it: 15 to 20 received Ad26.COV2.S at low or high dose, single or two shots; about 5 received placebo; per-sample allocation not given. For vaccine and placebo recipients, repertoires were sequenced using samples collected on day 63 after the first injection. The library came from the immunoSEQ multiplex PCR assay. Held by TCRdb, this immuneACCESS table contains in-frame sequences only and omits some clones. Under half of the omission traces to an unresolved V gene where checked; the cause of the rest is unknown. The sample contains 300,000 to 350,000 clones, roughly 90% of them found a single time. Around 5% of the sample is in the top ten clones. The source was peripheral blood, collected in a trial of Ad26.COV2.S vaccine versus placebo. These receptors originate from a person between 18 and 59 years old who received the Ad26.COV2.S COVID-19 vaccine or a placebo.

The V gene is TRBV19, the J gene TRBJ1-2; the D gene is possibly TRBD1 (6 bases). Germline V gene sequence: CDR1 LNHDA, CDR2 SQIVND (reference sequence). Trimming stripped 1 base from V and 4 bases from J, with 16 bases between. The length of the CDR3 is 16 residues. The CDR3 nucleotides are TGTGCCAGTAGTATAGCCCCAGGGGAGGAGGGCTATGGCTACACCTTC. Translated: CASSIAPGEEGYGYTF.

The genes are TRBV5-1 and TRBJ2-7, with a possible D match to TRBD1 (6 bases). Per germline, CDR1 SGHRS and CDR2 YFSETQ. V gave up 0 bases and J gave up 3 bases, with 10 bases separating them. This CDR3 is 14 amino acids long. CDR3 nucleotides: TGCGCCAGCAGCTTGGAGCAGGGGATCTACGAGCAGTACTTC. Amino acids: CASSLEQGIYEQYF.

The gene calls are TRBV30 and TRBJ2-2, with unresolved D. This CDR3 has 10 amino acids. Germline V gene data show CDR1 as GTSNPN and CDR2 as SVGIG (reference sequence). Trimming pared 5 bases from V and 5 bases from J, leaving 3 bases between. The CDR3, as DNA: TGTGCCTGGGGGACCGGGGAGCTGTTTTTT. This sequence encodes CAWGTGELFF.

CDR3 region: CASSLLETQYF. The CDR3 DNA sequence: TGCGCCAGCAGCTTGTTAGAGACCCAGTACTTC. The chain carries TRBV5-1 and TRBJ2-5; D not certain. The CDR3 loop spans 11 amino acids. Germline CDR1 SGHRS, CDR2 YFSETQ. Trimming stripped 1 base from V and 4 bases from J, with 2 bases between.

V gene TRBV27 combines with J gene TRBJ2-2; 9 nucleotides agree with TRBD1. Germline loops: CDR1 MNHEY, CDR2 SMNVEV (reference sequence). V trimming: 6 bases; J trimming: 5 bases; junction bases outside the gene matches: 7. The CDR3 loop spans 15 amino acids. CDR3 DNA: TGTGCCAGCAGGACCACGGGACAGGGAACCGGGGAGCTGTTTTTT. It encodes CASRTTGQGTGELFF.

The V gene is TRBV6-2 or TRBV6-3, the J gene TRBJ2-7; D remains ambiguous. Germline V lookup: CDR1 MNHEY, CDR2 SVGEGT. CDR3 length: 15 residues. Trimming left V 2 bases short and J 1 base short, with 12 bases between. The DNA for the CDR3 is TGTGCCAGCAGTTACACTACCGGTCCGTCCTACGAGCAGTACTTC. Translated: CASSYTTGPSYEQYF.

The table lists this clone with a count of one. The V gene is TRBV4-1, the J gene TRBJ1-2; the D gene is possibly TRBD1 (6 bases). The V and J ends lost 0 bases and 7 bases respectively, with 15 bases between them. This CDR3 spans 15 amino acids. The germline CDR1 and CDR2 sequences are MGHRA and YSYEKL. The CDR3 nucleotides are TGCGCCAGCAGCCAAGATTTATCAGGGGAGACTGGCTACACCTTC. This translates into CASSQDLSGETGYTF.

This chain joins TRBV28 and TRBJ1-2; D may be TRBD1 (5 bases). V dropped 5 bases and J dropped 5 bases, with 27 bases sitting between them. The CDR3 totals 18 residues. CDR1 and CDR2 from the germline V gene are MDHEN and SYDVKM. Written as DNA, the CDR3 is TGTGCCAGCAGTCTATTTTCCCGCACTCCCGGGGCCCATTATGGCTACACCTTC. Translating it yields CASSLFSRTPGAHYGYTF.

The genes are TRBV7-2 and TRBJ2-1, with D perhaps TRBD1 (6 bases). Trimming pared 3 bases from V and 7 bases from J, leaving 10 bases between. Per the germline V gene, CDR1 is SGHTA and CDR2 is FQGNSA. This CDR3 has 13 residues. CDR3 in amino acids: CASSFTQGNEQFF. CDR3 DNA: TGTGCCAGCAGCTTTACACAGGGAAATGAGCAGTTCTTC. The full variable domain, completed using reference TRBV7-2 and TRBJ2-1, is GAGVSQSPSNKVTEKGKDVELRCDPISGHTALYWYRQSLGQGLEFLIYFQGNSAPDKSGLPSDRFSAERTGGSVSTLTIQRTQQEDSAVYLCASSFTQGNEQFFGPGTRLTVL.

The chain carries TRBV7-9 and TRBJ2-7; D gene uncertain. Trimming shortened V by 1 base and J by 5 bases, and 9 bases separated the two germline ends. The CDR3 covers 13 residues. Per germline, CDR1 SEHNR and CDR2 FQNEAQ (reference sequence). CDR3 nucleotides: TGTGCCAGCAGCTTAGACCAGGTTCACGAGCAGTACGTC. Its protein product is CASSLDQVHEQYV.

The V and J genes are TRBV28 and TRBJ1-4; 8 nucleotides agree with TRBD1. The germline V gene has CDR1 MDHEN and CDR2 SYDVKM. The CDR3 contains 18 residues. With 5 bases clipped from V and 2 bases from J, the junction kept 13 bases outside the gene matches. CDR3 sequence: CASSTIRDRPRTNEKLFF. The CDR3 DNA is TGTGCCAGCAGTACTATTAGGGACAGGCCCCGGACTAATGAAAAACTGTTTTTT.

This clone was seen just once. A read error may produce the germline difference seen at one junction end. This sequence joins TRBV5-6 and TRBJ1-2; D is uncertain. This CDR3 has 17 amino acids. CDR1 is SGHDT, CDR2 YYEEEE, per germline. In DNA, the CDR3 is TGTGCCAGCAGCTTGGGGGCAAATACAGCCGGATCGAATGGCTACACCTTT. Its translation is CASSLGANTAGSNGYTF.

The chain carries TRBV29-1 and TRBJ2-1; TRBD2 aligns across 10 bases. This CDR3 contains 12 residues. With V trimmed by 7 bases and J by 5 bases, 2 bases remained unmatched. Germline V gives CDR1 SQVTM, CDR2 ANQGSEA. Here the CDR3 reads CSAGLADNEQFF. The CDR3 coding sequence is TGCAGCGCTGGACTAGCGGACAATGAGCAGTTCTTC.

The rearrangement uses TRBV12-5 and TRBJ1-1; D is undetermined. This CDR3 comprises 14 residues. The germline CDR1 and CDR2 sequences are LGHNT and FRNRAP. Deletions cut 5 bases from V and 0 bases from J, with 10 bases between. The CDR3 sequence is CASGTQVVNTEAFF. Here the CDR3 DNA reads TGTGCTAGTGGTACCCAGGTCGTGAACACTGAAGCTTTCTTT.

The chain carries TRBV6-5 and TRBJ2-7; D might be TRBD1 (5 bases). Trimming stripped 0 bases from V and 1 base from J, with 10 bases between. Germline assignment: CDR1 MNHEY and CDR2 SVGAGI. There are 15 residues in the CDR3. The CDR3 DNA is TGTGCCAGCAGTTACTCGGACACCGGATCCTACGAGCAGTACTTC. This codes for CASSYSDTGSYEQYF.

The chain combines TRBV9 with TRBJ2-7; D unclear. Germline V gene data show CDR1 as SGDLS and CDR2 as YYNGEE. The CDR3 totals 14 residues. The V gene lost 4 bases and the J gene lost 2 bases, with 13 bases spanning the gap. The DNA for the CDR3 is TGTGCCAGCAGCCCCCAGGCAGGAACCTACGAGCAGTACTTC. Translated, it gives CASSPQAGTYEQYF.

The chain is built from TRBV5-8 and TRBJ1-5; D perhaps matches TRBD1 (5 bases). CDR3 length: 15 amino acids. Trimming took off 2 bases at V and 2 bases at J, with 11 bases between the two ends. The germline V gene has CDR1 SGHTS and CDR2 YDEGEE. The CDR3 is CASSFQGTGNQPQHF. CDR3 bases: TGTGCCAGCAGCTTTCAGGGAACGGGCAATCAGCCCCAGCATTTT.

The V call is TRBV7-2, the J call TRBJ2-5, with D tentatively TRBD1 (6 bases). The V gene lost 3 bases and the J gene lost 3 bases, with 8 bases spanning the gap. CDR1 and CDR2 (germline): SGHTA, FQGNSA. This CDR3 has 13 amino acids. This CDR3 is CASSFWDKETQYF. Here the CDR3 DNA reads TGTGCCAGCAGCTTCTGGGACAAAGAGACCCAGTACTTC. Supplemented by reference TRBV7-2 and TRBJ2-5, the full variable domain reads GAGVSQSPSNKVTEKGKDVELRCDPISGHTALYWYRQSLGQGLEFLIYFQGNSAPDKSGLPSDRFSAERTGGSVSTLTIQRTQQEDSAVYLCASSFWDKETQYFGPGTRLLVL.

J is TRBJ1-1 and V is TRBV29-1; no firm D call. The germline V and J ends were trimmed by 4 bases and 2 bases, with 11 bases remaining between them. The germline V gene has CDR1 SQVTM and CDR2 ANQGSEA. The CDR3 length is 13 residues. The CDR3 is CSVVHSQNTEAFF. CDR3 nucleotide sequence: TGCAGCGTTGTCCACAGTCAAAACACTGAAGCTTTCTTT.

The chain joins TRBV27 to TRBJ1-5; TRBD1 is a possible D gene (5 bases). Germline V gives CDR1 MNHEY, CDR2 SMNVEV (reference sequence). Trimming removed 2 bases at V and 1 base at J, with 9 bases between. There are 15 residues in the CDR3. The CDR3 loop is CASSLVSGSNQPQHF. The CDR3 coding sequence is TGTGCCAGCAGTTTAGTGTCAGGGAGCAATCAGCCCCAGCATTTT.

CDR3 nucleotide sequence: TGTGCCAGCAGTCAAAGTATCGGACAGATCACAGATACGCAGTATTTT. Protein sequence: CASSQSIGQITDTQYF. This sequence joins TRBV2 and TRBJ2-3, with TRBD1 as a possible D gene (6 bases). CDR3 length equals 16 residues. Germline CDR1 and CDR2: SNHLY and FYNNEI. V was clipped by 5 bases and J by 2 bases, with 17 bases between them. The full variable domain, its missing parts supplied by reference TRBV2 and TRBJ2-3, is EPEVTQTPSHQVTQMGQEVILRCVPISNHLYFYWYRQILGQKVEFLVSFYNNEISEKSEIFDDQFSVERPDGSNFTLKIRSTKLEDSAMYFCASSQSIGQITDTQYFGPGTRLTVL.

This clone was seen a handful of times. V usage is TRBV4-3 and J usage is TRBJ2-1; TRBD1 matches at 7 bases. Germline lookup yields CDR1 LGHNA and CDR2 YSLEER. The J segment lost 7 bases and the V segment lost 0 bases, leaving 3 bases of the junction unmatched. This CDR3 contains 14 residues. In DNA, the CDR3 is TGCGCCAGCAGCCAAGAGACAGGGTGGAATGAGCAGTTCTTC. Amino acid sequence: CASSQETGWNEQFF.

The rearrangement joins TRBV5-1 to TRBJ1-5; D is ambiguous. CDR1 and CDR2 (germline): SGHRS, YFSETQ. Trimming took off 0 bases at V and 1 base at J, with 8 bases between the two ends. This CDR3 comprises 15 residues. Here the CDR3 DNA reads TGCGCCAGCAGCTTGGACACTCCAAGCAATCAGCCCCAGCATTTT. It specifies CASSLDTPSNQPQHF.

The chain combines TRBV18 with TRBJ2-5; 12 bases agree with TRBD1. V trimming: 6 bases; J trimming: 5 bases; junction bases outside the gene matches: 4. The CDR3 contains 14 residues. Germline loops: CDR1 KGHSH, CDR2 LQKENI. The CDR3 nucleotides read TGTGCCAGCTCGTCCGGGACAGGGGGCGAGACCCAGTACTTC. It is translated as CASSSGTGGETQYF.

This chain connects TRBV19 to TRBJ1-2, with D perhaps matching TRBD1 (5 bases). The germline CDR1 and CDR2 sequences are LNHDA and SQIVND (reference sequence). The length of the CDR3 is 15 residues. The V gene lost 0 bases and the J gene lost 4 bases, with 12 bases spanning the gap. CDR3 in DNA: TGTGCCAGTAGTATAGATTCCGGGACGATCTATGGCTACACCTTC. It specifies CASSIDSGTIYGYTF.

The V gene is TRBV12-3 or TRBV12-4, the J gene TRBJ1-6; no firm D call. V lost 4 bases and J lost 7, with 8 bases in between. This CDR3 is built from 13 residues. Here the CDR3 DNA reads TGTGCCAGCAGTTGGAACGGCAATTCACCCCTCCACTTT. Translation: CASSWNGNSPLHF.

The chain uses TRBV9 and TRBJ2-1; 11 nucleotides align to TRBD2. With V trimmed by 4 bases and J by 5 bases, 5 bases remained unmatched. Germline V gene sequence: CDR1 SGDLS, CDR2 YYNGEE. This CDR3 comprises 15 residues. The CDR3 coding sequence is TGTGCCAGCAGCTGGGGACTAGCGGTTAACAATGAGCAGTTCTTC. Translation: CASSWGLAVNNEQFF.